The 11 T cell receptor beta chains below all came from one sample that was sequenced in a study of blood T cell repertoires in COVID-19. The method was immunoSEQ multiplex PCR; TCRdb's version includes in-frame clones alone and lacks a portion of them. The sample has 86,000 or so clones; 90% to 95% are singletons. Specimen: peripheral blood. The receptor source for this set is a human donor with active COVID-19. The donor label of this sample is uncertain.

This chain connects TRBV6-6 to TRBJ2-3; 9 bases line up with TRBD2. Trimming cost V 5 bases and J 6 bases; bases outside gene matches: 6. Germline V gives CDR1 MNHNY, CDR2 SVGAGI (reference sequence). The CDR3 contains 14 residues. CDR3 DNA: TGTGCCAGCAGTAATAGCGGGAGTAGGGATACGCAGTATTTT. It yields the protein CASSNSGSRDTQYF.

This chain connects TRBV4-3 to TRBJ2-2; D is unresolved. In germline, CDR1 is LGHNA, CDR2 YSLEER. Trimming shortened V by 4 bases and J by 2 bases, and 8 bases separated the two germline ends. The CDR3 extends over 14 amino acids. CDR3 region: CASSPQANTGELFF. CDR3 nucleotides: TGCGCCAGCAGCCCCCAGGCCAACACCGGGGAGCTGTTTTTT.

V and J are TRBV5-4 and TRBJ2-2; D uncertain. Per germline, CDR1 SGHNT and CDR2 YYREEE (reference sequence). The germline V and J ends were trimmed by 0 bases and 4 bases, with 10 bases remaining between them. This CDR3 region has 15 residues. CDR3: CASSLVGSGTGELFF. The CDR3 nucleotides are TGTGCCAGCAGCTTGGTGGGTTCGGGCACCGGGGAGCTGTTTTTT.

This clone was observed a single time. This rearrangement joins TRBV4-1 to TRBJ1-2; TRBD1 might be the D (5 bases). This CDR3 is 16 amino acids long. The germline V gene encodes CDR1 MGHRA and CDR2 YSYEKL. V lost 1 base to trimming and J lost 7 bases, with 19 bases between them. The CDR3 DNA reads TGCGCCAGCAGCCAAGTACCGACAGTCGCAAGGGGTGGCTACACCTTC. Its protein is CASSQVPTVARGGYTF.

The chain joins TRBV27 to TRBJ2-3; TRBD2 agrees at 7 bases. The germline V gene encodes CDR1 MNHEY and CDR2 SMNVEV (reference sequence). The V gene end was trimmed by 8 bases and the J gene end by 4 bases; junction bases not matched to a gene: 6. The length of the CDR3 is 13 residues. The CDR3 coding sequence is TGTGCCAGCGGACTAGTAGGCGCAGATACGCAGTATTTT. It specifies CASGLVGADTQYF.

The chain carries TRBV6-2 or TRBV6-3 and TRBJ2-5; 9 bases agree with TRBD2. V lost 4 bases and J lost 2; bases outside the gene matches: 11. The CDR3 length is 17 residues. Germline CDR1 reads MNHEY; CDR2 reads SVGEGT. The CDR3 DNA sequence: TGTGCCAGCAGTTCCCTAGCGGGGCCACGTGTTCAAGAGACCCAGTACTTC. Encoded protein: CASSSLAGPRVQETQYF.

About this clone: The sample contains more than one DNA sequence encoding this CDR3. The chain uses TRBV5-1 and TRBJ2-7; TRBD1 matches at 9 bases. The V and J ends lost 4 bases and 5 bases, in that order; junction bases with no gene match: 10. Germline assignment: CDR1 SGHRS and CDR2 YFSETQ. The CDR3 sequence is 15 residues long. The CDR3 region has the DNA TGCGCCAGCAGCACTGGAGGGGACAGGGCACACGAGCAGTACTTC. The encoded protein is CASSTGGDRAHEQYF.

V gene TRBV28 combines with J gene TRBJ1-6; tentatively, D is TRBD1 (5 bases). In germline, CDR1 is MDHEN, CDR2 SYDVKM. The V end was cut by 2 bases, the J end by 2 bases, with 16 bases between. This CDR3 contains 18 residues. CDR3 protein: CASSLGGAPGAYNSPLHF. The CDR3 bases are TGTGCCAGCAGTTTAGGCGGGGCACCAGGTGCCTATAATTCACCCCTCCACTTT. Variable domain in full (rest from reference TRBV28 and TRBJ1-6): DVKVTQSSRYLVKRTGEKVFLECVQDMDHENMFWYRQDPGLGLRLIYFSYDVKMKEKGDIPEGYSVSREKKERFSLILESASTNQTSMYLCASSLGGAPGAYNSPLHFGNGTRLTVT.

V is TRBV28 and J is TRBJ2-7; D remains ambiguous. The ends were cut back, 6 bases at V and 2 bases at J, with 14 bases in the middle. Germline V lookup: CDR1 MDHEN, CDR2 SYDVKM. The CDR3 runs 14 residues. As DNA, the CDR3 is TGTGCCAGCAGATATGGCAGGCTCGCCTACGAGCAGTACTTC. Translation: CASRYGRLAYEQYF.

In DNA form, the CDR3 reads TGTGCCAGCCCGGGACTAGCGGGGAGGGAGCAGTACTTC. Amino acids: CASPGLAGREQYF. The V call is TRBV6-4, the J call TRBJ2-7, with 13 bases matching TRBD2. CDR1 and CDR2 from the germline V gene are MRHNA and SNTAGT. The CDR3 covers 13 residues. The V segment lost 8 bases and the J segment 7 bases; nucleotides outside the gene matches: 5.

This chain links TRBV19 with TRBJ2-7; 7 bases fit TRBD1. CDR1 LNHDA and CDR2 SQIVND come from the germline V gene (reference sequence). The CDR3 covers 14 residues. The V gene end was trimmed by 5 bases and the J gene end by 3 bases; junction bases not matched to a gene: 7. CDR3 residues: CASSPGTVGYEQYF. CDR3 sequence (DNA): TGTGCCAGTAGTCCGGGGACAGTGGGCTACGAGCAGTACTTC. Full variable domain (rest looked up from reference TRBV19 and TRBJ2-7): DGGITQSPKYLFRKEGQNVTLSCEQNLNHDAMYWYRQDPGQGLRLIYYSQIVNDFQKGDIAEGYSVSREKKESFPLTVTSAQKNPTAFYLCASSPGTVGYEQYFGPGTRLTVT.